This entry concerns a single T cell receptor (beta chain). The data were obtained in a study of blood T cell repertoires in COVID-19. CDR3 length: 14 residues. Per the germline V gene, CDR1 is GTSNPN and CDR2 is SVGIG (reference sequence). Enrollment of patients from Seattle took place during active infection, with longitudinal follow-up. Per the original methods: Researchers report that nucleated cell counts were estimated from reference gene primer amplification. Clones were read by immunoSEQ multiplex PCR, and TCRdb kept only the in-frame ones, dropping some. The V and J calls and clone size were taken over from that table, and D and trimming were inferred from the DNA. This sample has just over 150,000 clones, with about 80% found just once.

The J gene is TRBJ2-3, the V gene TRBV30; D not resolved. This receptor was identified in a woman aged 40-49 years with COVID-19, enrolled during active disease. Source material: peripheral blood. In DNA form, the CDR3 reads TGTGCAATGGAGCCACAATTACTCACAGATACGCAGTATTTT. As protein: CAMEPQLLTDTQYF.